The 15 T cell receptor beta chains below were found in one sample sequenced in a study of Graves' ophthalmopathy and Graves' hyperthyroidism. RNA served as the template for amplifying TCR beta CDR3 regions. Second-round multiplex PCR followed a first-round RT-PCR using HTBI primers. Each CDR3 protein is one row after TCRdb ran MiXCR on the multiplex PCR reads. The sample has roughly 14,000 distinct CDR3 sequences, approximately 53% seen once; the top ten hold around 50%. Sequencing was carried out using peripheral blood. The origin of the receptors is a woman aged 25 to 39 with Graves' ophthalmopathy.

The chain carries TRBV10-3 and TRBJ2-7; a weak D match, TRBD1 (5 bases). The V and J ends lost 0 bases and 4 bases respectively, with 10 bases between them. Looked up from germline, CDR1 is ENHRY and CDR2 is SYGVKD. The CDR3 sequence is 14 residues long. The CDR3 here is CAISESGEVYEQYF. CDR3 sequence (DNA): TGTGCCATCAGTGAGTCAGGGGAAGTTTACGAGCAGTACTTC.

Relative to its sample, this clonotype is medium-sized. This chain links TRBV5-1 with TRBJ2-3; either TRBD1 or TRBD2 may fit D (5 bases each). Germline-derived CDR1 and CDR2 are SGHRS and YFSETQ. V shed 7 bases and J shed 9 bases, with 15 bases lying between them. The CDR3 loop spans 12 amino acids. CDR3 DNA: TGCGCCAGCGCCGAAAACGGGGCCACGCAGTATTTT. This translates into CASAENGATQYF.

The sample holds many counts of this clonotype. The chain links TRBV7-2 to TRBJ2-7; possibly TRBD2 for D (6 bases). The CDR3 runs 12 residues. Germline loops: CDR1 SGHTA, CDR2 FQGNSA. V shed 5 bases and J shed 6 bases, with 11 bases lying between them. Here the CDR3 reads CASSQLAGEQYF. DNA of the CDR3: TGTGCCAGCAGCCAACTAGCTGGCGAGCAGTACTTC.

Worth noting for this clonotype: Without the conserved terminal phenylalanine or tryptophan, this CDR3 likely stems from a read error. The chain links TRBV6-6 to TRBJ2-3, with D perhaps TRBD2 (5 bases). There are 14 residues in the CDR3. Germline CDR1 and CDR2: MNHNY and SVGAGI (reference sequence). CDR3 sequence: CASSLGGSTDTQYS. Written as DNA, the CDR3 is TGTGCTAGCAGTCTTGGCGGGAGCACAGATACGCAGTATTCT.

The V and J genes are TRBV10-3 and TRBJ2-5; no definite D call. Germline CDR1 and CDR2: ENHRY and SYGVKD. Trimming removed 1 base at V and 5 bases at J, with 11 bases between. The CDR3 is made up of 14 amino acids. CDR3 loop: CAISELGSPETQYF. For the CDR3, the DNA is TGTGCCATCAGTGAGTTGGGAAGCCCGGAGACCCAGTACTTC.

This chain links TRBV29-1 with TRBJ2-2; maybe TRBD2 (6 bases). The V gene's germline CDR1 is SQVTM and CDR2 ANQGSEA. The CDR3 consists of 15 residues. Between the trimmed V and J ends, which lost 4 bases and 3 bases, there was a span of 15 bases. CDR3 region: CSVATQSSDTGELFF. The CDR3 DNA follows: TGCAGCGTTGCTACCCAATCTAGCGACACCGGGGAGCTGTTTTTT.

With regard to this clonotype: At one end, the junction sequence differs from germline, possibly due to a read error. The genes are TRBV10-1 and TRBJ2-3; D is possibly TRBD2 (6 bases). The germline gives CDR1 WNHNN, CDR2 SYGVQD (reference sequence). This CDR3 comprises 16 residues. CDR3 bases: TGTGCCAGCTCACCACCCCGCGGTGCTAGCGCAGATACGCAGTATTTT. It codes for CASSPPRGASADTQYF.

The chain carries TRBV20-1 and TRBJ2-7; D is uncertain. The CDR3 extends over 13 amino acids. Germline CDR1 is DFQATT and CDR2 is SNEGSKA (reference sequence). V lost 3 bases, J lost 5 bases, and 14 bases lay in between. CDR3 coding DNA: TGCAGTGCTAGTAACCTGCTCGATCACGAGCAGTACTTC. Protein sequence: CSASNLLDHEQYF.

This clonotype was seen a handful of times. The J gene is TRBJ2-1, the V gene TRBV7-9; D ambiguous. This CDR3 is built from 12 residues. Germline V CDR1 and CDR2: SEHNR, FQNEAQ (reference sequence). Trimming pared 0 bases from V and 8 bases from J, leaving 5 bases between. The CDR3, as DNA: TGTGCCAGCAGCTTAGCGAAGGATGAGCAGTTCTTC. Encoded protein: CASSLAKDEQFF.

At least ten counts were recorded for this clonotype. The chain recombines TRBV7-9 with TRBJ1-3; D might be TRBD1 (5 bases). Germline CDR1 SEHNR, CDR2 FQNEAQ (reference sequence). The CDR3 has 14 amino acids. V was trimmed by 8 bases and J by 3 bases, leaving 14 bases between them. The CDR3 coding sequence is TGTGCCAGCTCGATGGGGGATGGTGGAAACACCATATATTTT. Translated, it gives CASSMGDGGNTIYF.

Worth noting for this clonotype: One end of the junction fails to match germline, which may point to a read error. CDR3 DNA sequence: TGTGCCAGTAGTATCCGTATATGGGCCGAGCGGGAAGACAACGAGCAGTTCTTC. This encodes CASSIRIWAEREDNEQFF. The chain combines TRBV19 with TRBJ2-1; 7 positions agree with TRBD2. Germline CDR1 and CDR2: LNHDA and SQIVND (reference sequence). CDR3 length: 18 amino acids.

This clonotype qualifies as medium-sized. The chain combines TRBV12-3 or TRBV12-4 with TRBJ1-5; D remains ambiguous. Trimming stripped 6 bases from V and 7 bases from J, with 13 bases between. The CDR3 is made up of 13 amino acids. The CDR3 coding sequence is TGTGCCAGCAGCCTGGCGGGGAAGCAGCCCCAGCATTTT. Protein product: CASSLAGKQPQHF.

Notes on this clonotype: In this CDR3 the conserved last residue, phenylalanine or tryptophan, is missing, so a read error is likely. The chain has TRBV7-9 and TRBJ2-1; either TRBD1 or TRBD2 may fit D (5 bases each). The CDR3 extends over 15 amino acids. Germline V gene sequence: CDR1 SEHNR, CDR2 FQNEAQ (reference sequence). The CDR3 DNA follows: TGTGCCAGCAGCCCTACCGGGACCGGGTACAGTGAGCAGTTCCTC. This translates into CASSPTGTGYSEQFL.

The chain links TRBV11-2 to TRBJ1-2; D is unresolved. The CDR3 covers 13 residues. Germline assignment: CDR1 SGHAT and CDR2 FQNNGV. Trimming removed 0 bases at V and 4 bases at J, with 6 bases between. The CDR3 DNA follows: TGTGCCAGCAGCTTAGATGGTGGCTATGGCTACACCTTC. Encoded protein: CASSLDGGYGYTF.

J is TRBJ2-7 and V is TRBV13; no clear D. Between the trimmed V and J ends, which lost 5 bases and 5 bases, there was a span of 13 bases. This CDR3 comprises 13 residues. The germline CDR1 and CDR2 sequences are PRHDT and FYEKMQ (reference sequence). In nucleotides, the CDR3 is TGTGCCAGCAGCGGGCGATGGGCCCACGAGCAGTACTTC. This sequence encodes CASSGRWAHEQYF.